The rows below give T cell receptor beta chains drawn from one sample of a study of T cell clones after liver transplantation. Data came from immunoSEQ multiplex PCR; TCRdb stores just in-frame clones and leaves some out. The sample consists of about 21,000 clones, under 95% of them appearing once. The sample consisted of CD8+ T cells from blood, taken approximately 26 months after liver transplant. The receptors stem from a human patient who received a liver transplant. These T cells may partly come from the graft donor. The CDR3 runs from the conserved cysteine through the conserved F or W. Fields, in order: V gene, J gene, clone size, D gene, CDR3 protein, CDR3 DNA. A D gene is named only where the DNA matches it firmly. Clone size appears in some rows only: once, few, many, or a class for an expanded clone.

>TRBV7-8|TRBJ2-2|NA|NA
CASSDPRTESNTGELFF
TGTGCCAGCAGCGACCCTCGGACCGAATCGAACACCGGGGAGCTGTTTTTT
>TRBV7-8|TRBJ2-1|NA|NA
CASITDSQDEQFF
TGTGCCAGCATCACGGACAGCCAGGATGAGCAGTTCTTC
>TRBV7-6|TRBJ2-3|NA|NA
CASSLAAGSTDTQYF
TGTGCCAGCAGCTTAGCGGCAGGAAGCACAGATACGCAGTATTTT
>TRBV4-3|TRBJ1-2|NA|NA
CASSQELSDNGTF
TGCGCCAGCAGCCAAGAGCTTTCGGATAACGGCACCTTC
>TRBV7-6|TRBJ1-1|NA|NA
CASSLGWENLNTEAFF
TGTGCCAGCAGCTTAGGGTGGGAGAACCTGAACACTGAAGCTTTCTTT
>TRBV11-3|TRBJ2-1|once|NA
CASSLDRERHNEQFF
TGTGCCAGCAGCTTAGACCGGGAGCGACACAATGAGCAGTTCTTC
>TRBV27|TRBJ1-4|NA|TRBD1
CASSSLDRGRSEKLFF
TGTGCCAGCAGTTCATTAGACAGGGGGCGAAGTGAAAAACTGTTTTTT
>TRBV28|TRBJ1-2|NA|NA
CASTNAGAHNYGYTF
TGTGCCAGCACCAACGCTGGGGCACATAACTATGGCTACACCTTC
>TRBV13|TRBJ2-1|NA|TRBD2
CASNRGSWDEQFF
TGTGCCAGCAACCGCGGGAGTTGGGATGAGCAGTTCTTC
>TRBV7-9|TRBJ2-1|NA|TRBD2
CASSTWTSPYNEQFF
TGTGCCAGCAGCACTTGGACTAGCCCCTACAATGAGCAGTTCTTC
>TRBV7-8|TRBJ2-7|NA|TRBD1
CASSRTGFSSYEQYF
TGTGCCAGCAGCCGGACAGGTTTCAGCTCCTACGAGCAGTACTTC
>TRBV28|TRBJ1-5|NA|NA
CASSLVGWLQPQHF
TGTGCCAGCAGTTTAGTGGGGTGGCTTCAGCCCCAGCATTTT
>TRBV28|TRBJ2-7|NA|NA
CASNPTLSYEQYF
TGTGCCAGCAACCCCACCCTCTCCTACGAGCAGTACTTC
>TRBV2|TRBJ2-1|few|NA
CASSDWAGNNEQFF
TGTGCCAGCAGTGATTGGGCAGGGAACAATGAGCAGTTCTTC
>TRBV12-5|TRBJ1-1|NA|NA
CASDGRGPTEAFF
TGTGCTAGTGACGGGAGAGGTCCCACTGAAGCTTTCTTT
>TRBV19|TRBJ1-3|NA|NA
CASRPRGGNTIYF
TGTGCCAGTAGACCCAGGGGTGGAAACACCATATATTTT
>TRBV2|TRBJ2-3|NA|NA
CAAERTFTDTQYF
TGTGCCGCGGAACGGACTTTCACAGATACGCAGTATTTT
>TRBV9|TRBJ1-1|NA|NA
CASSKWGAGTEAFF
TGTGCCAGCAGCAAGTGGGGGGCTGGCACTGAAGCTTTCTTT
>TRBV2|TRBJ2-3|NA|TRBD2
CASTWTSPSRTDTQYF
TGTGCCAGCACTTGGACTAGCCCCTCCAGGACAGATACGCAGTATTTT